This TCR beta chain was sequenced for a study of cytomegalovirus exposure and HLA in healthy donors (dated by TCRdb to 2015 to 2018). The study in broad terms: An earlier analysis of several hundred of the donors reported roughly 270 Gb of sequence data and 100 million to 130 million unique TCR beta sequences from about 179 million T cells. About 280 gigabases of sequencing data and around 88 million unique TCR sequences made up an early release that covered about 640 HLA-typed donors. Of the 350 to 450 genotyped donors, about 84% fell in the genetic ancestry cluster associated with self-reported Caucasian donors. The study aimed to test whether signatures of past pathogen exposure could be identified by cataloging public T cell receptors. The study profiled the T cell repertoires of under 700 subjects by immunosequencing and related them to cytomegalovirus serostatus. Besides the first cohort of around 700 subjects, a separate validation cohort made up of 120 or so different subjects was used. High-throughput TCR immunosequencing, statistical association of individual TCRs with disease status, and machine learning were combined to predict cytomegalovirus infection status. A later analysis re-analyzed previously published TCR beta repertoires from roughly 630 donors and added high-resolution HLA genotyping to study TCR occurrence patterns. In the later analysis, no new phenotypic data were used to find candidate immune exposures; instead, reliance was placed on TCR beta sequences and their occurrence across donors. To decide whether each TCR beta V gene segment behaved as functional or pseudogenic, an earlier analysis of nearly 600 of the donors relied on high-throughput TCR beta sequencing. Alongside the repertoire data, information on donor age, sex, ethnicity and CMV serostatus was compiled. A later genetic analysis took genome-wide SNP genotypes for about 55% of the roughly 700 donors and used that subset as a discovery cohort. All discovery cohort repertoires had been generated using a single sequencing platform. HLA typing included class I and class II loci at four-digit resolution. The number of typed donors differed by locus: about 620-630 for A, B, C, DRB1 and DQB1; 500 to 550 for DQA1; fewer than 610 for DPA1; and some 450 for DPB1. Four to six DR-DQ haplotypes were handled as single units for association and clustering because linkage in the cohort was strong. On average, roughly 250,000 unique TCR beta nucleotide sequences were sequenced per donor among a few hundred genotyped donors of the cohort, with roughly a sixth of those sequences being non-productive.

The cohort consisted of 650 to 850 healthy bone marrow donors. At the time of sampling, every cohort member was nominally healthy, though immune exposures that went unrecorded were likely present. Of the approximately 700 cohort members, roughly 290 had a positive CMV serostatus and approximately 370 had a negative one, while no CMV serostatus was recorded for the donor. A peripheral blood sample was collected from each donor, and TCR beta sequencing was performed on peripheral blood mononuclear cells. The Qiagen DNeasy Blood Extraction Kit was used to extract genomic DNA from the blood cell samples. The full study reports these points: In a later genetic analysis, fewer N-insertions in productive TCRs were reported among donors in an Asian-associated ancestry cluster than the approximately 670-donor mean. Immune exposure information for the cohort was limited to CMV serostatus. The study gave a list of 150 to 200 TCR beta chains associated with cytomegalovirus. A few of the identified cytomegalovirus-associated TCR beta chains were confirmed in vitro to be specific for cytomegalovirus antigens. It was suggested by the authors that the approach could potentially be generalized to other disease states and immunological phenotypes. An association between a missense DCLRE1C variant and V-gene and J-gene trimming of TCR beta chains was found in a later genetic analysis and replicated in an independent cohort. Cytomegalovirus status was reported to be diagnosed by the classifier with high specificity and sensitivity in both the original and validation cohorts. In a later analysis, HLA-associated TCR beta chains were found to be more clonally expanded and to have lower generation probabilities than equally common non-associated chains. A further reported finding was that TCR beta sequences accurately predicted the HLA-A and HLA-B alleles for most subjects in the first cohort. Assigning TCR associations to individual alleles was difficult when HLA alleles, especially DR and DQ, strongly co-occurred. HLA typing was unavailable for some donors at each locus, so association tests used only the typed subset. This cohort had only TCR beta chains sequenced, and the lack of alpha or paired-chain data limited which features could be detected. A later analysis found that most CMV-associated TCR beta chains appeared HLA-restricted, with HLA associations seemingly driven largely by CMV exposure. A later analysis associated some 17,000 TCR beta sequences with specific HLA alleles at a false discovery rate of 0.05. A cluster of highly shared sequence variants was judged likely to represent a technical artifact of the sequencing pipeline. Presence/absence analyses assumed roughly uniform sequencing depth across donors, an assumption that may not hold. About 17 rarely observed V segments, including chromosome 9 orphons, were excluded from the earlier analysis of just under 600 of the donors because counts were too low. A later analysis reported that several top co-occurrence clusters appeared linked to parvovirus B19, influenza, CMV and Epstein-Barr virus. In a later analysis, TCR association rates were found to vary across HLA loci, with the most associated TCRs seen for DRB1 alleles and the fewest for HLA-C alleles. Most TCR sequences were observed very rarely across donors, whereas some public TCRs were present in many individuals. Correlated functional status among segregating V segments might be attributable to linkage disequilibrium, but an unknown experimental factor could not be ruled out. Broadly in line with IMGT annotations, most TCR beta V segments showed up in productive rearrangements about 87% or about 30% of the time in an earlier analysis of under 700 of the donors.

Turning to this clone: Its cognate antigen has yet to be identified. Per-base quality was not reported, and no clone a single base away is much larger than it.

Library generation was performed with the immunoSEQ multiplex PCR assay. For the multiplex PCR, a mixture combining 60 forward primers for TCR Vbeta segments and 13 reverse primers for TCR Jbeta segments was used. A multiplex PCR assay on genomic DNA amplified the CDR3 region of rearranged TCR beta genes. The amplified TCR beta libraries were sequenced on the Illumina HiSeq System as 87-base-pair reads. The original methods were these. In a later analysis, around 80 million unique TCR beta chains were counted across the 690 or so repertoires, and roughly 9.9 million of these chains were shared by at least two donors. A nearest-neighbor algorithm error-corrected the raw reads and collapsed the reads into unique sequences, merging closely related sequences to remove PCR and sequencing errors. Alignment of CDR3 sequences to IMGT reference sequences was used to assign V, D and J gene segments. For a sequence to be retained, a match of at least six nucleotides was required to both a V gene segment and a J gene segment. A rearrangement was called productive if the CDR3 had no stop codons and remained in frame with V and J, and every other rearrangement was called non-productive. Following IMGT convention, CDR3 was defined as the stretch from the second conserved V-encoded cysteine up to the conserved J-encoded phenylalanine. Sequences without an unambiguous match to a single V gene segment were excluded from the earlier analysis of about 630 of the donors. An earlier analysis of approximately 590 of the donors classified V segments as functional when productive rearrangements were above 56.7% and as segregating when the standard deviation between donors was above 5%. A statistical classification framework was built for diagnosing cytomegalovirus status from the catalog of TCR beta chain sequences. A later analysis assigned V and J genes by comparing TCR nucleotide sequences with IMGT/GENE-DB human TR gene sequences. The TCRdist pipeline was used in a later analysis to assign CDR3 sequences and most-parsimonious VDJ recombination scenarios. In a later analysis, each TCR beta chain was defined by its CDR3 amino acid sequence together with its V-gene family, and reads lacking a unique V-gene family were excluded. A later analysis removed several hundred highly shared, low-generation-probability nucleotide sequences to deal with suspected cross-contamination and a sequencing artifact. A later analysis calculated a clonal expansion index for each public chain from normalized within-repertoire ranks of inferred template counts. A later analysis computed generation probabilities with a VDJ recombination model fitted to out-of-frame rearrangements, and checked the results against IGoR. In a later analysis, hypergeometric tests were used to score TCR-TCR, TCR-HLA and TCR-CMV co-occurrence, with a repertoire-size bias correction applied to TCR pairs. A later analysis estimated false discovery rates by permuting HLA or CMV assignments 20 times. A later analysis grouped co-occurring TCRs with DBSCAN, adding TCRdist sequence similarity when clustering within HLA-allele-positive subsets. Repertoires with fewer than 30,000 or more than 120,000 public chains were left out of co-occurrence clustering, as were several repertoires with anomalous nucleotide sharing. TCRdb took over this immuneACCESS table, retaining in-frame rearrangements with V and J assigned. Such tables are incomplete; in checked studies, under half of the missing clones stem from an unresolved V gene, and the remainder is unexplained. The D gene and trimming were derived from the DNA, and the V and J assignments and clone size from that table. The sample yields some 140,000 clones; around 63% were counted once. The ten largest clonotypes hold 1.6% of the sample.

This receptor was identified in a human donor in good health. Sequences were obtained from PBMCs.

The CDR3 reads as follows: CASSLVAVSGGEQYF. The DNA sequence reads TGTGCCAGCAGCTTAGTTGCGGTCTCCGGCGGGGAGCAGTACTTC. Recombination connected TRBV11-3 to TRBJ2-7, with TRBD2 as a weak D call on 5 bases. Per the germline V gene, SGHNT is the CDR1 and YENEEA is the CDR2. The CDR3 spans 15 residues, from the cysteine through the phenylalanine. Just CDR3 DNA is preserved here, 45 bases in frame from base 1. V is cut by 1 base and J by 7 bases, and the space between the germline ends is 17 bases.